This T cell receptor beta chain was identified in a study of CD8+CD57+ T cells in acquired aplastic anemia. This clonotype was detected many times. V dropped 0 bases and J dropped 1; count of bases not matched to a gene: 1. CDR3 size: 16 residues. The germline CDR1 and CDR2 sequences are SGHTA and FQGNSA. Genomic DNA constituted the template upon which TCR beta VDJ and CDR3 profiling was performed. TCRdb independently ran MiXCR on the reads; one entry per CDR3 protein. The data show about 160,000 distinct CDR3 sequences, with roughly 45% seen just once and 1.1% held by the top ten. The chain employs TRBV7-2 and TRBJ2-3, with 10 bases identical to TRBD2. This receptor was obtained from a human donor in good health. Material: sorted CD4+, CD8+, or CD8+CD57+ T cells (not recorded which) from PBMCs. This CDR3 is CASSLALAGGTDTQYF. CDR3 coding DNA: TGTGCCAGCAGCTTAGCGCTAGCGGGGGGCACAGATACGCAGTATTTT.